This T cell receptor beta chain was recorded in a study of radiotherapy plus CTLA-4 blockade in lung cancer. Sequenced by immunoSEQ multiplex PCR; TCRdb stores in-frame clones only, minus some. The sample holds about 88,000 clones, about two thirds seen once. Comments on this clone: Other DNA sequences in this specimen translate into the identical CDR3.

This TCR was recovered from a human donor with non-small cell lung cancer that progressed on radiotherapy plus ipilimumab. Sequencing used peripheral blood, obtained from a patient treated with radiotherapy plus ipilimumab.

CDR3 sequence: CATSRAQVNTEAFF. CDR3 DNA sequence: TGTGCCACCAGCAGGGCACAGGTCAACACTGAAGCTTTCTTT. The chain combines TRBV15 with TRBJ1-1, with a tentative D call TRBD1 (5 bases). The CDR3 extends over 14 amino acids. With 3 bases removed from V and 2 bases from J, the gap between germline ends came to 10 bases. Germline V gene sequence: CDR1 LNHNV, CDR2 YYDKDF (reference sequence).